A single sample gave rise to the 32 T cell receptor beta chains below, sequenced in a study of T-cell reconstitution after alpha-beta-depleted transplantation in children. TCRbeta library construction was performed incorporating unique molecular identifiers. One entry per CDR3 protein results from TCRdb running MiXCR on the PCR reads. The table records fewer than 1 million distinct CDR3 sequences, 16% of them present only once. The sample consisted of PBMCs, mostly from graft donor cells, taken 360 days after TCRalphabeta/CD19-depleted stem cell transplant. These receptors originate from a male patient between 5 and 17 years old who had a stem cell transplant for acute lymphoblastic leukemia, so the T cells may come from the graft donor.

This clonotype showed up just a few times. The chain links TRBV5-5 to TRBJ2-2; 10 nucleotides match TRBD2. V was pared by 0 bases and J by 2 bases, with 4 bases of the junction left unmatched. The CDR3 spans 17 residues. Germline V gives CDR1 SGHKS, CDR2 YYEKEE (reference sequence). CDR3 amino acids: CASSLVLAGVNTGELFF. CDR3 bases: TGTGCCAGCAGCTTGGTGCTAGCGGGAGTAAACACCGGGGAGCTGTTTTTT.

This clonotype was counted between two and nine times. The chain employs TRBV5-1 and TRBJ2-5, with 11 bases lining up with TRBD2. The germline CDR1 and CDR2 sequences are SGHRS and YFSETQ. CDR3 length: 18 residues. After removal of 4 bases from V and 2 bases from J, the junction contained 13 bases not matched to a gene. CDR3 protein: CASSISGRARGHQETQYF. In nucleotides, the CDR3 is TGCGCCAGCAGCATTAGCGGGAGGGCCCGGGGACATCAAGAGACCCAGTACTTC.

The chain joins TRBV20-1 to TRBJ1-5; D may be TRBD1 (5 bases). The germline gives CDR1 DFQATT, CDR2 SNEGSKA (reference sequence). This CDR3 is 11 amino acids long. The CDR3 nucleotides are TGCAGCCTGGGGTGGGGGCAGCCCCAGCATTTT. It is translated as CSLGWGQPQHF.

This clonotype was seen only a few times. V is TRBV20-1 and J is TRBJ2-7; D unresolved. The CDR3 covers 15 residues. The V gene lost 1 base and the J gene lost 6 bases, with 19 bases spanning the gap. Germline CDR1 is DFQATT and CDR2 is SNEGSKA (reference sequence). CDR3 amino acids: CSARVGARAAVEQYF. The CDR3 DNA sequence: TGCAGTGCTAGAGTTGGTGCAAGGGCGGCGGTCGAGCAGTACTTC.

Here the CDR3 reads CASSQGLAGPSYQETQYF. In DNA form, the CDR3 reads TGTGCCAGCAGCCAAGGACTAGCGGGACCCTCGTACCAAGAGACCCAGTACTTC. This chain links TRBV3-1 with TRBJ2-5, with 11 bases identical to TRBD2. The length of the CDR3 is 18 residues. Germline V lookup: CDR1 LGHDT, CDR2 YNNKEL (reference sequence). Trimming removed 1 base from V and 0 bases from J; junction bases left unmatched: 7.

Remarks on this clonotype: This may stem from a read error, because a much larger clone lies one nucleotide away. The chain joins TRBV29-1 to TRBJ2-7; D might be TRBD2 (6 bases). The CDR3 sequence is 13 residues long. Trimming pared 6 bases from V and 1 base from J, leaving 13 bases between. From germline, CDR1 is SQVTM and CDR2 ANQGSEA. In DNA, the CDR3 is TGCAGCGTGGTAGGACGGGGGTCCTACGAGCAGTACTTC. Translated, it gives CSVVGRGSYEQYF.

The CDR3 protein is CSARFAGAGTFQPQHF. CDR3 in DNA: TGCAGTGCTAGATTTGCTGGGGCAGGAACGTTTCAGCCCCAGCATTTT. The V and J genes are TRBV20-1 and TRBJ1-5; possibly TRBD1 for D (5 bases). The germline V and J ends were trimmed by 2 bases and 6 bases, with 20 bases remaining between them. This CDR3 has 16 amino acids. Germline V lookup: CDR1 DFQATT, CDR2 SNEGSKA (reference sequence).

This clonotype has a handful of counts. The chain couples TRBV7-8 to TRBJ2-7; TRBD1 matches at 9 bases. Germline values: CDR1 SGHVS, CDR2 FQNEAQ. The junction had 9 bases not matched to a gene; V was cut back by 3 bases and J by 3 bases. This CDR3 spans 16 amino acids. The CDR3 loop is CASSFSGTGILYEQYF. The CDR3 bases are TGTGCCAGCAGCTTCTCCGGGACAGGGATTCTCTACGAGCAGTACTTC.

This clonotype was recorded a few times. The CDR3 DNA reads TGTGCCAGCCGGGTAGGGCGCGAGCAGTACTTC. It translates to CASRVGREQYF. The rearrangement joins TRBV27 to TRBJ2-7; D not resolved. This CDR3 has 11 residues. Trimming removed 8 bases at V and 6 bases at J, with 11 bases between. Germline CDR1 reads MNHEY; CDR2 reads SMNVEV (reference sequence).

There are a few counts of this clonotype. J is TRBJ2-5 and V is TRBV3-1; perhaps TRBD1 as D (5 bases). Per germline, CDR1 LGHDT and CDR2 YNNKEL (reference sequence). V shed 0 bases and J shed 6 bases, with 11 bases lying between them. The CDR3 runs 14 residues. The CDR3 spells CASSQDPAGKTQYF. The CDR3, as DNA: TGTGCCAGCAGCCAAGATCCCGCAGGGAAGACCCAGTACTTC.

This clonotype was counted only a few times. This rearrangement joins TRBV20-1 to TRBJ2-3, with D uncertain. Per germline, CDR1 DFQATT and CDR2 SNEGSKA (reference sequence). V dropped 2 bases and J dropped 2 bases, with 8 bases sitting between them. The CDR3 spans 13 residues. This chain's CDR3 is CSARRLSTDTQYF. CDR3 sequence (DNA): TGCAGTGCTAGAAGGTTATCCACAGATACGCAGTATTTT.

This clonotype was recorded a few times. The V gene is TRBV5-4, the J gene TRBJ2-6; D remains unclear. Trimming took off 0 bases at V and 0 bases at J, with 16 bases between the two ends. The germline gives CDR1 SGHNT, CDR2 YYREEE (reference sequence). The CDR3 has 19 residues. The CDR3 nucleotides are TGTGCCAGCAGCTTGGATCCATTACGAAAGAGCTCTGGGGCCAACGTCCTGACTTTC. Its translation is CASSLDPLRKSSGANVLTF.

This clonotype has just a few counts. V is TRBV13 and J is TRBJ2-3, with a possible D match to TRBD2 (5 bases). Per germline, CDR1 PRHDT and CDR2 FYEKMQ (reference sequence). This CDR3 is built from 16 residues. The V gene lost 5 bases and the J gene lost 0 bases, with 15 bases spanning the gap. The CDR3 region is CASSGQRAGSTDTQYF. The CDR3 DNA reads TGTGCCAGCAGCGGGCAGAGGGCCGGGAGCACAGATACGCAGTATTTT.

The V gene is TRBV5-5, the J gene TRBJ2-1; D is undetermined. Trimming stripped 4 bases from V and 0 bases from J, with 8 bases between. The CDR3 is 14 residues long. Germline CDR1 SGHKS, CDR2 YYEKEE (reference sequence). The DNA for the CDR3 is TGTGCCAGCAGCCCGTCGACCTCCTACAATGAGCAGTTCTTC. Translating it yields CASSPSTSYNEQFF. Complete variable domain (other parts from reference TRBV5-5 and TRBJ2-1): DAGVTQSPTHLIKTRGQQVTLRCSPISGHKSVSWYQQVLGQGPQFIFQYYEKEERGRGNFPDRFSARQFPNYSSELNVNALLLGDSALYLCASSPSTSYNEQFFGPGTRLTVL.

There are a few counts of this clonotype. The rearrangement uses TRBV12-5 and TRBJ2-1; a possible D gene is TRBD1 (7 bases). The CDR3 covers 20 residues. Germline V CDR1 and CDR2: LGHNT, FRNRAP. Trimming shortened V by 2 bases and J by 8 bases, and 31 bases separated the two germline ends. This CDR3 reads CASGLIQGPQLLSGRYEQFF. The CDR3 coding sequence is TGTGCTAGTGGTTTGATACAGGGGCCTCAACTGTTAAGCGGGCGGTATGAGCAGTTCTTC.

This sequence joins TRBV20-1 and TRBJ2-1; 12 nucleotides line up with TRBD2. The germline gives CDR1 DFQATT, CDR2 SNEGSKA (reference sequence). This CDR3 has 15 residues. The V segment lost 0 bases and the J segment 7 bases; nucleotides outside the gene matches: 4. DNA for the CDR3: TGCAGTGCTAGAGATCTAGCGGGAGGGAAGAATGAGCAGTTCTTC. Translation gives CSARDLAGGKNEQFF.

This clonotype has only a few counts. V and J are TRBV1 and TRBJ2-2; the table's TRBD2 call for D was not verified on the DNA. TRBV1 is a documented pseudogene. The length of the CDR3 is 19 residues. CDR3 in DNA: TGCACCAGCAGCCAAGATGAAGGCCGGACTAGCGGAGTAACCGGGGAGCTGTTTTTT. Translation: CTSSQDEGRTSGVTGELFF.

V gene TRBV30 combines with J gene TRBJ1-2; TRBD1 might be the D (5 bases). Trimming shortened V by 0 bases and J by 8 bases, and 13 bases separated the two germline ends. From germline, CDR1 is GTSNPN and CDR2 SVGIG (reference sequence). The CDR3 is made up of 13 amino acids. DNA of the CDR3: TGTGCCTGGAGTGTAGGGTCAGGGCTCGGCTACACCTTC. It encodes CAWSVGSGLGYTF.

This clonotype was seen a handful of times. The genes are TRBV5-1 and TRBJ1-4; D gene uncertain. V lost 4 bases, J lost 3 bases, and 16 bases lay in between. The CDR3 runs 16 residues. Germline lookup yields CDR1 SGHRS and CDR2 YFSETQ. This chain's CDR3 is CASSTGIGIANEKLFF. CDR3 DNA: TGCGCCAGCAGCACCGGCATAGGTATTGCTAATGAAAAACTGTTTTTT.

The chain uses TRBV18 and TRBJ2-7, with 12 positions matching TRBD2. The CDR3 has 17 residues. J was trimmed by 2 bases and V by 1 base; bases with no gene match: 6. Germline CDR1 is KGHSH and CDR2 is LQKENI. For the CDR3, the DNA is TGTGCCAGCTCACCACTTAGGACTAGCGGGACTCCCTACGAGCAGTACTTC. It codes for CASSPLRTSGTPYEQYF.

This clonotype was found a few times. The chain employs TRBV5-1 and TRBJ2-5, with D possibly matching TRBD1 (6 bases). The CDR3 is made up of 15 amino acids. Trimming pared 4 bases from V and 5 bases from J, leaving 18 bases between. Germline V gene lookup returns CDR1 SGHRS and CDR2 YFSETQ. Written as DNA, the CDR3 is TGCGCCAGCAGCCTTGTCAATCGCGACAGGGAGACCCAGTACTTC. This sequence encodes CASSLVNRDRETQYF.

This clonotype was recorded many times. This sequence joins TRBV28 and TRBJ2-1; 12 bases line up with TRBD2. Germline V CDR1 and CDR2: MDHEN, SYDVKM. V shed 5 bases and J 5 bases; nucleotides not matched to a gene: 7. This CDR3 contains 16 residues. In nucleotides, the CDR3 is TGTGCCAGCAGTCCACGACTAGCGGGAGAGGACAATGAGCAGTTCTTC. It codes for CASSPRLAGEDNEQFF.

This sequence joins TRBV6-5 and TRBJ1-4; perhaps TRBD1 as D (5 bases). The CDR3 runs to 13 residues. Germline V gives CDR1 MNHEY, CDR2 SVGAGI. V lost 1 base to trimming and J lost 8 bases, with 8 bases between them. This chain's CDR3 is CASSYWGGEKLFF. For the CDR3, the DNA is TGTGCCAGCAGTTACTGGGGGGGGGAAAAACTGTTTTTT.

This clonotype was seen more than once but under ten times. V gene TRBV18 combines with J gene TRBJ2-7, with TRBD2 matching 14 bases. Germline CDR1 reads KGHSH; CDR2 reads LQKENI. V shed 4 bases and J 4 bases; nucleotides not matched to a gene: 9. The CDR3 has 17 amino acids. The CDR3 here is CASSLGTSGSKGYEQYF. The DNA of the CDR3 is TGTGCCAGCTCACTTGGGACTAGCGGGAGTAAGGGATACGAGCAGTACTTC.

The chain carries TRBV27 and TRBJ2-7, with TRBD1 matching over 11 bases. The germline CDR1 and CDR2 sequences are MNHEY and SMNVEV (reference sequence). This CDR3 has 13 residues. The J segment lost 6 bases and the V segment lost 8 bases, leaving 6 bases of the junction unmatched. This CDR3 is CASGTGGLGEQYF. The DNA of the CDR3 is TGTGCCAGCGGGACAGGGGGGCTCGGCGAGCAGTACTTC.

Only a few counts were recorded for this clonotype. This chain links TRBV2 with TRBJ2-3; 9 bases align to TRBD1. The CDR3 covers 15 residues. Trimming at V came to 8 bases and at J to 5 bases, leaving 11 bases not matched to a gene. CDR1 is SNHLY, CDR2 FYNNEI, per germline. The CDR3 coding sequence is TGTGCCAGCGTATTACAGGGGGCGCATAAAGATACGCAGTATTTT. Its translation is CASVLQGAHKDTQYF.

This clonotype was seen a handful of times. This chain connects TRBV20-1 to TRBJ1-1, with a possible D match to TRBD1 (5 bases). The CDR3 spans 12 residues. V shed 7 bases and J shed 2 bases, with 11 bases lying between them. Germline V lookup: CDR1 DFQATT, CDR2 SNEGSKA (reference sequence). CDR3 in amino acids: CSVPGTNTEAFF. The CDR3 DNA follows: TGCAGTGTTCCCGGGACTAACACTGAAGCTTTCTTT.

The rearrangement uses TRBV12-3 or TRBV12-4 and TRBJ1-5; D is unresolved. V was pared by 5 bases and J by 0 bases, with 8 bases between. The CDR3 spans 14 residues. This CDR3 is CASSPSFSNQPQHF. DNA for the CDR3: TGTGCCAGCAGTCCCTCCTTTAGCAATCAGCCCCAGCATTTT.

In DNA form, the CDR3 reads TGTGCCAGCAGTTACCCACAGGGGAGAGACACTGAAGCTTTCTTT. This encodes CASSYPQGRDTEAFF. The chain couples TRBV12-3 or TRBV12-4 to TRBJ1-1, with 7 bases identical to TRBD1. There are 15 residues in the CDR3. The V segment lost 4 bases and the J segment 3 bases; nucleotides outside the gene matches: 8.

This clonotype has a handful of counts. CDR3 region: CASSQWPWRPSYEQYF. The CDR3 nucleotides are TGCGCCAGCAGCCAATGGCCCTGGCGGCCCTCCTACGAGCAGTACTTC. V is TRBV4-1 and J is TRBJ2-7; D is unclear. Germline values: CDR1 MGHRA, CDR2 YSYEKL. The CDR3 consists of 16 residues. Between the trimmed V and J ends, which lost 2 bases and 0 bases, there was a span of 14 bases.

The V and J genes are TRBV29-1 and TRBJ2-7; D possibly corresponds to TRBD1 (6 bases). This CDR3 is built from 12 residues. V lost 7 bases and J lost 2, with 12 bases in between. Per germline, CDR1 SQVTM and CDR2 ANQGSEA. DNA of the CDR3: TGCAGCGCAGGGGTATTCCCCTACGAGCAGTACTTC. It yields the protein CSAGVFPYEQYF.

The V and J genes are TRBV7-2 and TRBJ2-3, with D possibly TRBD2 on 7 matching bases. CDR3 length: 16 amino acids. Germline V CDR1 and CDR2: SGHTA, FQGNSA. V lost 5 bases, J lost 2 bases, and 17 bases lay in between. The DNA for the CDR3 is TGTGCCAGCAGCAGGGGGGCTAGCGGCCTCACAGATACGCAGTATTTT. As protein: CASSRGASGLTDTQYF.